A single sample is the source of the 20 T cell receptor beta chains below, sequenced in a study of blood T cell repertoires in COVID-19. Assay used: immunoSEQ multiplex PCR; TCRdb lists only in-frame clones, some missing. The sample holds approximately 250,000 clones, nearly 85% seen once. Sample: peripheral blood. The receptors come from a human donor in a cohort sampled during active COVID-19.

The V and J genes are TRBV6-1 and TRBJ2-1; 10 bases line up with TRBD2. The CDR3 has 16 amino acids. Trimming took 3 bases from V and 9 from J; bases not matched to a gene: 11. Germline V gene data show CDR1 as MNHNS and CDR2 as SASEGT. The CDR3 DNA reads TGTGCCAGCAGTGAGTTGAACGCGGCTAGCGGGGGTGAGCAGTTCTTC. Encoded protein: CASSELNAASGGEQFF.

The gene calls are TRBV24-1 and TRBJ2-7; 7 bases are shared with TRBD1. The CDR3 extends over 18 amino acids. Unmatched junction bases numbered 12, after V lost 0 bases and J lost 2 bases. The germline CDR1 and CDR2 sequences are KGHDR and SFDVKD. CDR3 sequence reads: CATSDLESGGHSAYEQYF. The CDR3 DNA is TGTGCCACCAGTGATTTGGAGTCAGGGGGTCATAGTGCCTACGAGCAGTACTTC.

This clone appeared a few times. The chain joins TRBV4-3 to TRBJ2-1; 7 nucleotides line up with TRBD1. Germline trimming cut 0 bases from V and 8 bases from J; bases unmatched to any gene: 13. Germline assignment: CDR1 LGHNA and CDR2 YSLEER. The CDR3 spans 17 residues. This CDR3 is CASSQESRGGLSDEQFF. In DNA form, the CDR3 reads TGCGCCAGCAGCCAAGAGTCCCGAGGGGGCTTGAGCGATGAGCAGTTCTTC.

The chain joins TRBV6-5 to TRBJ2-1, with 8 bases matching TRBD1. The CDR3 spans 15 residues. V was clipped by 5 bases and J by 2 bases; unmatched bases: 5. From germline, CDR1 is MNHEY and CDR2 SVGAGI. This chain's CDR3 is CASSTSRGPYNEQFF. The CDR3 coding sequence is TGTGCCAGCAGTACCTCCAGGGGGCCCTACAATGAGCAGTTCTTC.

The CDR3 reads CASQQGKDYEQYF. In DNA form, the CDR3 reads TGTGCCAGCCAACAGGGAAAAGACTACGAGCAGTACTTC. The V gene is TRBV2, the J gene TRBJ2-7, with D maybe TRBD1 (6 bases). The V gene's germline CDR1 is SNHLY and CDR2 FYNNEI. With 8 bases removed from V and 3 bases from J, the gap between germline ends came to 14 bases. The CDR3 totals 13 residues.

The V call is TRBV6-5, the J call TRBJ2-1, with D perhaps TRBD2 (6 bases). V was pared by 2 bases and J by 6 bases, with 8 bases between. From germline, CDR1 is MNHEY and CDR2 SVGAGI. This CDR3 has 13 amino acids. Here the CDR3 DNA reads TGTGCCAGCAGTTACGGGGGGTTCAATGAGCAGTTCTTC. It is translated as CASSYGGFNEQFF.

This rearrangement joins TRBV6-2 or TRBV6-3 to TRBJ1-1, with 8 positions matching TRBD1. Germline assignment: CDR1 MNHEY and CDR2 SVGEGT. V was pared by 2 bases and J by 4 bases, with 9 bases of the junction left unmatched. This CDR3 has 16 amino acids. CDR3 nucleotide sequence: TGTGCCAGCAGTTACGCAGGGGGCGGGGGTGGCACTGAAGCTTTCTTT. It encodes CASSYAGGGGGTEAFF.

The chain has TRBV19 and TRBJ1-2; 10 bases agree with TRBD1. Germline V CDR1 and CDR2: LNHDA, SQIVND (reference sequence). V was pared by 5 bases and J by 7 bases, with 7 bases of the junction left unmatched. The CDR3 runs 14 residues. As DNA, the CDR3 is TGTGCCAGTAGTCTAGCCGGGACAGGGGTTGGCTACACCTTC. It translates to CASSLAGTGVGYTF.

The V and J genes are TRBV5-1 and TRBJ2-2; the match to TRBD2 covers 16 bases. Germline lookup yields CDR1 SGHRS and CDR2 YFSETQ. V was clipped by 4 bases and J by 3 bases; unmatched bases: 9. The CDR3 sequence is 19 residues long. CDR3 sequence (DNA): TGCGCCAGCAGCCCGGGACTAGCGGGAGGGAATGTATACACCGGGGAGCTGTTTTTT. Translated: CASSPGLAGGNVYTGELFF.

The chain joins TRBV6-6 to TRBJ1-1, with TRBD1 matching over 7 bases. The germline V gene encodes CDR1 MNHNY and CDR2 SVGAGI (reference sequence). CDR3 size: 15 residues. Trimming took 7 bases from V and 5 from J; bases not matched to a gene: 13. The CDR3 spells CASTRGQMVGTEAFF. As DNA, the CDR3 is TGTGCCAGCACCAGGGGACAGATGGTTGGTACTGAAGCTTTCTTT.

This chain links TRBV27 with TRBJ1-2, with 10 bases aligning to TRBD1. Germline lookup yields CDR1 MNHEY and CDR2 SMNVEV (reference sequence). V lost 6 bases, J lost 7 bases, and 5 bases stayed unmatched. The CDR3 has 13 residues. CDR3 nucleotide sequence: TGTGCCAGCAGGGGACAGGGGAGGGGTGGCTACACCTTC. It specifies CASRGQGRGGYTF.

The chain is built from TRBV19 and TRBJ1-4, with a tentative D call TRBD1 (5 bases). Trimming shortened V by 6 bases and J by 7 bases, and 15 bases separated the two germline ends. Germline lookup yields CDR1 LNHDA and CDR2 SQIVND (reference sequence). The CDR3 loop spans 14 amino acids. CDR3 sequence reads: CASRGLDRAEKLFF. The DNA for the CDR3 is TGTGCCAGTAGAGGCTTAGACAGAGCTGAAAAACTGTTTTTT.

The rearrangement links TRBV28 to TRBJ2-7; D remains ambiguous. Germline V lookup: CDR1 MDHEN, CDR2 SYDVKM. This CDR3 is 14 amino acids long. Trimming took off 2 bases at V and 4 bases at J, with 12 bases between the two ends. CDR3 sequence (DNA): TGTGCCAGCAGTTTAAGACAACGATTTTACGAGCAGTACTTC. Amino acid sequence: CASSLRQRFYEQYF.

This chain links TRBV20-1 with TRBJ2-7; D perhaps matches TRBD2 (6 bases). Germline V gene data show CDR1 as DFQATT and CDR2 as SNEGSKA (reference sequence). Trimming took off 2 bases at V and 6 bases at J, with 8 bases between the two ends. CDR3 size: 11 residues. In DNA form, the CDR3 reads TGCAGTGCTAGAAGGACTACCGAGCAGTACTTC. Amino acid sequence: CSARRTTEQYF.

V is TRBV6-5 and J is TRBJ2-3; 10 bases map to TRBD1. The germline gives CDR1 MNHEY, CDR2 SVGAGI. The length of the CDR3 is 15 residues. V lost 6 bases to trimming and J lost 4 bases; unmatched junction nucleotides: 7. The CDR3 bases are TGTGCCAGCAGCCTAGGGACAGGGGTTTCAGATACGCAGTATTTT. Amino acids: CASSLGTGVSDTQYF.

This chain connects TRBV11-3 to TRBJ2-2; 7 bases map to TRBD2. The germline CDR1 and CDR2 sequences are SGHNT and YENEEA. This CDR3 comprises 15 residues. Trimming at V came to 3 bases and at J to 4 bases, leaving 5 bases not matched to a gene. CDR3 amino acids: CASSFNSGSTGELFF. As DNA, the CDR3 is TGTGCCAGCAGCTTTAATAGCGGGTCCACCGGGGAGCTGTTTTTT.

This clone has a single count. The chain joins TRBV9 to TRBJ2-2; D possibly corresponds to TRBD2 (6 bases). Germline values: CDR1 SGDLS, CDR2 YYNGEE. The CDR3 is 16 amino acids. The V gene lost 4 bases and the J gene lost 0 bases, with 13 bases spanning the gap. In nucleotides, the CDR3 is TGTGCCAGCAGCCCTCGGGACTTCGCGAACACCGGGGAGCTGTTTTTT. The encoded protein is CASSPRDFANTGELFF. Variable domain in full (rest from reference TRBV9 and TRBJ2-2): DSGVTQTPKHLITATGQRVTLRCSPRSGDLSVYWYQQSLDQGLQFLIQYYNGEERAKGNILERFSAQQFPDLHSELNLSSLELGDSALYFCASSPRDFANTGELFFGEGSRLTVL.

The J gene is TRBJ2-7, the V gene TRBV5-4; 10 bases are shared with TRBD1. J gave up 0 bases and V 4 bases, and 1 base lay outside the gene matches. There are 14 residues in the CDR3. Germline assignment: CDR1 SGHNT and CDR2 YYREEE (reference sequence). The CDR3 region is CASSRDRGSYEQYF. DNA for the CDR3: TGTGCCAGCAGCAGGGACAGGGGCTCCTACGAGCAGTACTTC.

This chain uses TRBV27 with TRBJ1-2; 10 positions agree with TRBD1. The CDR3 runs to 15 residues. Losses at the gene ends were 5 bases for V and 7 bases for J; bases not matched to a gene: 10. The germline V gene encodes CDR1 MNHEY and CDR2 SMNVEV (reference sequence). CDR3 sequence: CASSPLDRGLGGYTF. In DNA, the CDR3 is TGTGCCAGCAGTCCACTTGACAGGGGGCTAGGTGGCTACACCTTC.

In the case of this clone: This CDR3 is also generated by other DNA sequences in the sample. The chain couples TRBV10-3 to TRBJ2-7, with D uncertain. The CDR3 consists of 12 residues. Trimming cost V 4 bases and J 2 bases, with 6 bases left between them. Germline lookup yields CDR1 ENHRY and CDR2 SYGVKD. The CDR3 DNA reads TGTGCCATCAGTGGCAGTGCCTACGAGCAGTACTTC. The encoded protein is CAISGSAYEQYF.